The 31 T cell receptor beta chains listed next were all sequenced from one sample in a study of cytomegalovirus exposure and HLA in healthy donors (dated by TCRdb to 2016 to 2017). The library was built by means of the immunoSEQ multiplex PCR assay. For the multiplex PCR, a mixture combining 60 forward primers for TCR Vbeta segments and 13 reverse primers for TCR Jbeta segments was used. TCRdb stores this immuneACCESS table with in-frame sequences only. Part of the clones is absent; in the studies checked, under half of the shortfall reflects unresolved V genes, and no reason is known for the rest. In this sample the table shows about 250,000 clones, about four fifths of which occur a single time. The ten largest clonotypes hold about 0.3% of the sample. Specimen: PBMCs. The receptors originated from a girl aged 2 to 10 in good health and CMV-seronegative.

The V call is TRBV28, the J call TRBJ1-4; maybe TRBD1 (6 bases). This CDR3 is 15 amino acids long. CDR1 and CDR2 (germline): MDHEN, SYDVKM. Trimming took 6 bases from V and 4 from J, leaving 15 bases between them. CDR3 sequence reads: CASSLGAEHNEKLFF. CDR3 nucleotides: TGTGCCAGCAGCTTGGGGGCGGAACATAATGAAAAACTGTTTTTT.

This clone showed up just a few times. The chain is built from TRBV30 and TRBJ2-5; the D gene is possibly TRBD2 (7 bases). Deletions cut 5 bases from V and 4 bases from J, with 20 bases between. Germline values: CDR1 GTSNPN, CDR2 SVGIG (reference sequence). The CDR3 sequence is 15 residues long. The CDR3 DNA reads TGTGCCTGGGGTTTAGGGGGAGGGGGTCGAGAGACCCAGTACTTC. Protein product: CAWGLGGGGRETQYF.

The chain employs TRBV10-3 and TRBJ2-5; 9 nucleotides align to TRBD1. From germline, CDR1 is ENHRY and CDR2 SYGVKD. V trimming: 6 bases; J trimming: 4 bases; junction bases outside the gene matches: 12. The CDR3 spans 16 residues. The CDR3: CAIRNPGQGMRETQYF. The CDR3 bases are TGTGCCATCAGAAACCCCGGACAGGGGATGCGAGAGACCCAGTACTTC.

This clone was seen more than once but under ten times. The chain has TRBV10-3 and TRBJ2-5, with TRBD2 matching over 7 bases. Judging by the DNA end, TRBJ2-7 fits better; the J call may be wrong. Germline CDR1 and CDR2: ENHRY and SYGVKD. CDR3 size: 14 residues. The DNA for the CDR3 is TGTGCCAGCTTCGGGGGGATGGGGGTCTACGAGCAGTACTTC. Its translation: CASFGGMGVYEQYF.

There are a few counts of this clone. The chain carries TRBV27 and TRBJ2-1, with TRBD1 matching over 7 bases. Losses at the gene ends were 6 bases for V and 5 bases for J; bases not matched to a gene: 10. The germline gives CDR1 MNHEY, CDR2 SMNVEV (reference sequence). CDR3 length: 15 amino acids. The CDR3 DNA is TGTGCCAGCAGCACCGGGACAGCTTCCCACAATGAGCAGTTCTTC. Amino acids: CASSTGTASHNEQFF.

This sequence joins TRBV19 and TRBJ1-5; D is undetermined. Germline V CDR1 and CDR2: LNHDA, SQIVND (reference sequence). Trimming pared 5 bases from V and 0 bases from J, leaving 11 bases between. The CDR3 contains 15 residues. The CDR3 region is CASSPGFDSNQPQHF. The CDR3 DNA reads TGTGCCAGTAGTCCCGGTTTCGATAGCAATCAGCCCCAGCATTTT.

The V gene is TRBV27, the J gene TRBJ2-7; the match to TRBD1 covers 12 bases. With 4 bases clipped from V and 3 bases from J, the junction kept 16 bases outside the gene matches. In germline, CDR1 is MNHEY, CDR2 SMNVEV (reference sequence). The CDR3 sequence is 19 residues long. The CDR3 protein is CASSSRNAAGTGGVYEQYF. The CDR3 coding sequence is TGTGCCAGCAGTTCCCGAAACGCCGCCGGGACAGGGGGCGTCTACGAGCAGTACTTC.

This rearrangement joins TRBV30 to TRBJ2-7; 13 nucleotides match TRBD2. Germline CDR1 GTSNPN, CDR2 SVGIG (reference sequence). Trimming at V came to 0 bases and at J to 8 bases, leaving 13 bases not matched to a gene. This CDR3 spans 17 amino acids. CDR3 loop: CAWSVSGTSGNWRKQYF. As DNA, the CDR3 is TGTGCCTGGAGTGTAAGCGGGACTAGCGGGAACTGGCGGAAGCAGTACTTC. Full variable domain (missing parts from reference TRBV30 and TRBJ2-7): SQTIHQWPATLVQPVGSPLSLECTVEGTSNPNLYWYRQAAGRGLQLLFYSVGIGQISSEVPQNLSASRPQDRQFILSSKKLLLSDSGFYLCAWSVSGTSGNWRKQYFGPGTRLTVT.

A note on this clone: At one end the junction does not follow the germline gene, possibly because of a read error. The chain combines TRBV7-9 with TRBJ2-1, with 10 bases fitting TRBD2. The CDR3 sequence is 13 residues long. Germline-derived CDR1 and CDR2 are SEHNR and FQNEAQ (reference sequence). The CDR3 sequence is CASSYRAGGPSLF. The DNA of the CDR3 is TGTGCCAGCAGCTACCGAGCGGGGGGGCCTTCACTCTTC.

V gene TRBV9 combines with J gene TRBJ2-2; D unclear. CDR1 SGDLS and CDR2 YYNGEE come from the germline V gene. V was trimmed by 4 bases and J by 7 bases, leaving 5 bases between them. The CDR3 runs to 11 residues. The CDR3: CASSFGGELFF. CDR3 nucleotides: TGTGCCAGCAGCTTCGGCGGGGAGCTGTTTTTT. Variable domain in full (rest from reference TRBV9 and TRBJ2-2): DSGVTQTPKHLITATGQRVTLRCSPRSGDLSVYWYQQSLDQGLQFLIQYYNGEERAKGNILERFSAQQFPDLHSELNLSSLELGDSALYFCASSFGGELFFGEGSRLTVL.

The chain carries TRBV28 and TRBJ2-5, with a tentative D call TRBD2 (7 bases). The J call is uncertain, as TRBJ2-7 better fits the DNA end. The CDR3 covers 19 residues. From germline, CDR1 is MDHEN and CDR2 SYDVKM. The DNA of the CDR3 is TGTGCCAGCAGTTTATTCGCAGGGGAGGGGATTACCAGCTCCTACGAGCAGTACTTC. Amino acid sequence: CASSLFAGEGITSSYEQYF.

Turning to this clone: Other DNA sequences within the sample encode an identical CDR3. The chain has TRBV7-6 and TRBJ2-1, with a weak D call TRBD1 (6 bases). V lost 1 base and J 6 bases, leaving 13 bases between the germline ends. Germline V gene sequence: CDR1 SGHVS, CDR2 FNYEAQ. The length of the CDR3 is 15 residues. This chain's CDR3 is CASSLVAGETNEQFF. The CDR3 DNA is TGTGCCAGCAGCTTAGTGGCAGGGGAGACCAATGAGCAGTTCTTC.

The rearrangement joins TRBV27 to TRBJ1-6; D remains unclear. The CDR3 sequence is 17 residues long. V was clipped by 3 bases and J by 7 bases, with 19 bases between them. The V gene's germline CDR1 is MNHEY and CDR2 SMNVEV (reference sequence). CDR3 coding DNA: TGTGCCAGCAGTTTGGTCGCAGAAAGACTCGGGAATTCACCCCTCCACTTT. This gives the protein CASSLVAERLGNSPLHF.

The chain recombines TRBV19 with TRBJ2-2, with D tentatively TRBD2 (7 bases). CDR3 size: 17 residues. Trimming left V 0 bases short and J 6 bases short, with 17 bases between. CDR1 and CDR2 from the germline V gene are LNHDA and SQIVND (reference sequence). The CDR3 DNA reads TGTGCCAGTAGTATAGATCCGCGGGGGCAGGCACCCGGGGAGCTGTTTTTT. Its translation is CASSIDPRGQAPGELFF.

The chain joins TRBV28 to TRBJ1-4, with 7 bases aligning to TRBD1. Germline loops: CDR1 MDHEN, CDR2 SYDVKM. The CDR3 covers 15 residues. The trim removed 3 bases at V and 5 bases at J, leaving 6 bases unmatched. The CDR3 sequence is CASSFWGQTNEKLFF. The CDR3 DNA reads TGTGCCAGCAGTTTTTGGGGACAGACAAATGAAAAACTGTTTTTT.

The CDR3 DNA sequence: TGCGCCAGCAGCTTGCTATACTCCTACGAGCAGTACTTC. Its translation is CASSLLYSYEQYF. The V call is TRBV5-1, the J call TRBJ2-7; no clear D. The germline V gene has CDR1 SGHRS and CDR2 YFSETQ. The CDR3 consists of 13 residues. Trimming left V 1 base short and J 0 bases short, with 5 bases between. The full variable domain, with the rest looked up from reference TRBV5-1 and TRBJ2-7, is KAGVTQTPRYLIKTRGQQVTLSCSPISGHRSVSWYQQTPGQGLQFLFEYFSETQRNKGNFPGRFSGRQFSNSRSEMNVSTLELGDSALYLCASSLLYSYEQYFGPGTRLTVT.

This chain uses TRBV6-4 with TRBJ2-3, with a tentative D call TRBD1 (6 bases). CDR1 is MRHNA, CDR2 SNTAGT, per germline. V lost 5 bases to trimming and J lost 7 bases, with 13 bases between them. This CDR3 is built from 13 residues. The CDR3 is CASSSTQGNTQYF. The CDR3 coding sequence is TGTGCCAGCAGTTCCACACAGGGCAATACGCAGTATTTT.

The chain is built from TRBV15 and TRBJ2-7; 7 bases are a match to TRBD1. V gave up 5 bases and J gave up 2 bases; unmatched junction bases: 12. CDR3 size: 16 residues. Germline values: CDR1 LNHNV, CDR2 YYDKDF (reference sequence). CDR3 coding DNA: TGTGCCACCAGCCAAACCCACAGGGGAAAACCCTACGAGCAGTACTTC. It codes for CATSQTHRGKPYEQYF.

V and J are TRBV6-5 and TRBJ1-1; TRBD1 aligns across 9 bases. The germline gives CDR1 MNHEY, CDR2 SVGAGI. The trim removed 2 bases at V and 3 bases at J, leaving 1 base unmatched. The CDR3 spans 14 residues. This CDR3 is CASSYGQGYTEAFF. CDR3 DNA: TGTGCCAGCAGTTACGGACAGGGGTACACTGAAGCTTTCTTT.

The J gene is TRBJ2-7, the V gene TRBV5-3; possible D gene TRBD1, 6 bases. TRBV5-3 is reported as an ORF; its role is uncertain. The CDR3 loop spans 17 amino acids. V lost 2 bases, J lost 1 base, and 19 bases lay in between. The CDR3: CARSFPPGTPFSYEQYF. The CDR3, as DNA: TGTGCCAGAAGCTTCCCCCCGGGGACACCGTTTTCCTACGAGCAGTACTTC.

This chain links TRBV2 with TRBJ1-5; D may be TRBD1 (5 bases). CDR1 is SNHLY and CDR2 is FYNNEI in the germline V gene. The CDR3 runs 15 residues. The V end was cut by 6 bases, the J end by 0 bases, with 12 bases between. In DNA, the CDR3 is TGTGCCAGCAGACGAGACAGATATAGCAATCAGCCCCAGCATTTT. Amino acid sequence: CASRRDRYSNQPQHF.

The V call is TRBV19, the J call TRBJ2-3; D might be TRBD2 (7 bases). This CDR3 has 17 amino acids. Germline CDR1 reads LNHDA; CDR2 reads SQIVND (reference sequence). V lost 5 bases, J lost 0 bases, and 18 bases lay in between. The CDR3 DNA sequence: TGTGCCAGTAGTGGGGGCTGGGGGGGCCCTAGCACAGATACGCAGTATTTT. It specifies CASSGGWGGPSTDTQYF.

This chain joins TRBV6-5 and TRBJ2-1; TRBD1 agrees at 8 bases. The CDR3 extends over 15 amino acids. Germline V gene sequence: CDR1 MNHEY, CDR2 SVGAGI. The ends lost 5 bases at V and 10 bases at J; junction bases unmatched: 13. The CDR3 loop reads CASSVKRTGRGEQFF. In DNA, the CDR3 is TGTGCCAGCAGTGTGAAGCGGACAGGGCGAGGAGAGCAGTTCTTC.

The chain links TRBV28 to TRBJ1-5; no clear D. The V gene's germline CDR1 is MDHEN and CDR2 SYDVKM. V lost 0 bases, J lost 6 bases, and 12 bases lay in between. The CDR3 has 15 residues. This CDR3 reads CASSLWRYLPQPQHF. CDR3 nucleotides: TGTGCCAGCAGTTTATGGAGGTACCTACCTCAGCCCCAGCATTTT.

V and J are TRBV10-3 and TRBJ1-1; D unclear. CDR1 ENHRY and CDR2 SYGVKD come from the germline V gene. The CDR3 runs 12 residues. V dropped 6 bases and J dropped 4 bases, with 9 bases sitting between them. This CDR3 reads CAIRGASTEAFF. CDR3 DNA: TGTGCCATCAGGGGAGCTAGCACTGAAGCTTTCTTT.

The chain joins TRBV7-6 to TRBJ2-3; 7 positions agree with TRBD2. Per the germline V gene, CDR1 is SGHVS and CDR2 is FNYEAQ. This CDR3 has 15 residues. V was pared by 4 bases and J by 1 base, with 5 bases of the junction left unmatched. CDR3 nucleotides: TGTGCCAGCAGCTCCCTAGCGGAACGCACAGATACGCAGTATTTT. The encoded protein is CASSSLAERTDTQYF.

The chain couples TRBV6-5 to TRBJ1-2, with 7 bases that match TRBD1. Germline lookup yields CDR1 MNHEY and CDR2 SVGAGI. This CDR3 comprises 15 residues. The ends lost 0 bases at V and 3 bases at J; junction bases unmatched: 4. CDR3 sequence: CASSYSGQHDYGYTF. In nucleotides, the CDR3 is TGTGCCAGCAGTTACTCGGGACAGCATGACTATGGCTACACCTTC.

The V call is TRBV2, the J call TRBJ1-5; D perhaps matches TRBD1 (6 bases). The CDR3 totals 14 residues. CDR1 SNHLY and CDR2 FYNNEI come from the germline V gene. The V gene lost 6 bases and the J gene lost 6 bases, with 15 bases spanning the gap. Here the CDR3 reads CASSLQGIGQPQHF. The CDR3 DNA follows: TGTGCCAGCAGCTTACAGGGAATAGGTCAGCCCCAGCATTTT.

This chain uses TRBV9 with TRBJ1-1; 8 bases match TRBD1. This CDR3 comprises 15 residues. With V trimmed by 4 bases and J by 3 bases, 8 bases remained unmatched. Germline V lookup: CDR1 SGDLS, CDR2 YYNGEE. The CDR3 DNA reads as TGTGCCAGCAGCCCCGCCAGGGGGCTAGACACTGAAGCTTTCTTT. Encoded protein: CASSPARGLDTEAFF.

CDR3 region: CASSPGGLEEKLFF. The CDR3 DNA reads TGTGCCAGCAGCCCGGGGGGGCTAGAAGAAAAACTGTTTTTT. The chain employs TRBV4-2 and TRBJ1-4, with D possibly being TRBD1 (6 bases). Trimming took off 4 bases at V and 8 bases at J, with 14 bases between the two ends. CDR1 is LGHNA and CDR2 is YNFKEQ in the germline V gene. The CDR3 loop spans 14 amino acids.

This chain connects TRBV5-1 to TRBJ2-3; tentative D call: TRBD1 (5 bases). Per the germline V gene, CDR1 is SGHRS and CDR2 is YFSETQ. Trimming took 4 bases from V and 2 from J, leaving 11 bases between them. CDR3 length equals 14 residues. CDR3 coding DNA: TGCGCCAGCAGCCCCCGGACATCCACAGATACGCAGTATTTT. Its protein is CASSPRTSTDTQYF.